This note documents a single TCR beta chain sequence. The antigen remains unidentified. The data are from a study of a mutant IDH1 vaccine in newly diagnosed glioma. Overall study findings and caveats: Among patients, roughly 93% showed immune responses induced by the vaccine.

Only in-frame clones appear in the TCRdb table, and some are missing; sequencing was by immunoSEQ multiplex PCR. The table records about 98,000 clones, 70% to 90% of them present only once. The V end lost 3 bases, the J end lost 13 bases, and 13 bases lay between the germline ends. This CDR3 has 12 residues. Germline V gene lookup returns CDR1 SGDLS and CDR2 YYNGEE. Time point described: baseline, week 1 (first vaccination visit). Sample treatment: pre-vaccination baseline after standard-of-care therapy. Sequenced material: PBMCs, taken from a glioma patient treated with radiotherapy, temozolomide or both. The gene calls are TRBV9 and TRBJ2-2; D is perhaps TRBD2 (5 bases). This TCR was recovered from a woman aged 45-65 years with glioma. The CDR3, as DNA: TGTGCCAGCAGCGGACGCCCCGGAGGGCTGTTTTTT. Its translation is CASSGRPGGLFF. Based on the CDR3 plus reference TRBV9 and TRBJ2-2, the full variable domain is DSGVTQTPKHLITATGQRVTLRCSPRSGDLSVYWYQQSLDQGLQFLIQYYNGEERAKGNILERFSAQQFPDLHSELNLSSLELGDSALYFCASSGRPGGLFFGEGSRLTVL.